This T cell receptor beta chain was recovered during a study of blood T cell repertoires in COVID-19 (TCRdb year 2020). Concerning the study at large: The collaborator samples originated in the United States, Italy and Spain and spanned the acute and convalescent phases of COVID-19. The samples were drawn from the first 160 participants of the ongoing ImmuneRACE study and from 1,254 subjects provided by 6 global collaborators. The repertoires were released in a freely available public database meant as a resource for research on the immune response to SARS-CoV-2. The dataset comprised deeply sampled blood TCRbeta repertoires from subjects exposed to, actively infected with, or recovered from COVID-19. The material from the prospective study consisted of cDNA or gDNA derived from T cells, B-cell-depleted T cells, or PBMCs. The sample metadata nearly always contained a de-identified subject ID, COVID-19 status, age in years and sex. Where HLA class I and class II types were available, the types were taken from metadata supplied by the sample provider, not from assay-based typing.

TCRbeta CDR3 regions were amplified from genomic DNA by means of the immunoSEQ Assay, a bias-controlled multiplex PCR. As for how the authors treated the data: The number of nucleated cells in each sample was estimated by amplification of reference gene primers within the assay. To quantify the absolute abundance of each unique TCRbeta CDR3 rearrangement, sequence reads were collapsed and filtered. For each sample, productive Simpson clonality was calculated as the square root of Simpson's diversity index across productive rearrangements. TCRdb stores this immuneACCESS table with in-frame sequences only. Part of the clones is absent; in the studies checked, under half of the shortfall reflects unresolved V genes, and no reason is known for the rest. For V, J and clone size, that table is used; D and trimming come from the DNA. Within this sample are some 150,000 clones, with roughly 80% of them counted one time only. The ten largest clones add up to under 2% of the sample.

Germline trimming amounts to 4 bases on V and 1 base on J, with 2 as the count of junction bases outside the gene matches. The CDR3 has 14 amino acids, counting the end cysteine and phenylalanine. The kept DNA is CDR3 alone, 42 bases in frame from the first base. CDR1 LGHDT and CDR2 YNNKEL are derived from the germline V gene (reference sequence). This clone was seen only once. It has no known antigen specificity. No much larger clone exists at a distance of one base, and base qualities are not known. Whole blood was collected in K2EDTA tubes by collaborating institutions according to the institutions' own protocols. For TCRbeta analysis, collaborator samples were shipped as frozen whole blood, as isolated PBMCs, or as DNA extracted from either sample type. Points the paper makes about the study in general: Clinical and demographic metadata were provided uncurated, with the amount varying by source and participant.

Sequenced: peripheral blood. This receptor was taken from a man at least 80 years old with acute or convalescent COVID-19. The sequence is built from TRBV3-1 (or the pseudogene TRBV3-2) and TRBJ2-3, and 7 junction bases match TRBD1. CDR3 protein: CASSLGQRTDTQYF. At the DNA level, the sequence is TGTGCCAGCAGCCTGGGACAGCGCACAGATACGCAGTATTTT.